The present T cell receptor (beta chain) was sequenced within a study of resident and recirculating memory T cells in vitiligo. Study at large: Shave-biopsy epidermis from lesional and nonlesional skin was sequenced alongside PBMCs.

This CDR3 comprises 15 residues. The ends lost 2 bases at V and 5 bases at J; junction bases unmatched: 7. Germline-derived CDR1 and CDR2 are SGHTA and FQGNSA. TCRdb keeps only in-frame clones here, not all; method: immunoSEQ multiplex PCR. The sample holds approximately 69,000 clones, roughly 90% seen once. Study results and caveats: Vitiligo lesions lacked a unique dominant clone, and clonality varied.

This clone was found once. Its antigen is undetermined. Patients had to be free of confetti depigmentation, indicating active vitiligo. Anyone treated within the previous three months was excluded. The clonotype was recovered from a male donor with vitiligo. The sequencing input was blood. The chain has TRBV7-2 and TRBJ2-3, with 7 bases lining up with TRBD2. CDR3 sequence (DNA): TGTGCCAGCAGCTTACGGAGGGGAGGGGTAGATACGCAGTATTTT. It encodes CASSLRRGGVDTQYF.